The 15 T cell receptor beta chains below come from one sample, sequenced in a study of blood T cell repertoires in COVID-19. Repertoires were generated with immunoSEQ multiplex PCR, while TCRdb's copy carries only in-frame clones and drops some. The sample has approximately 110,000 clones, approximately 85% seen once. The material sequenced was peripheral blood. The source of these receptors is a human donor in a cohort sampled during active COVID-19.

The chain is built from TRBV6-5 and TRBJ1-4; D is perhaps TRBD1 (6 bases). The CDR3 is 16 residues long. V was clipped by 4 bases and J by 2 bases, with 14 bases between them. Germline CDR1 and CDR2: MNHEY and SVGAGI. The CDR3 here is CASSSRGRGTNEKLFF. Here the CDR3 DNA reads TGTGCCAGCAGTTCAAGGGGGAGGGGTACTAATGAAAAACTGTTTTTT.

This rearrangement joins TRBV28 to TRBJ2-1; possibly TRBD1 for D (6 bases). Germline V lookup: CDR1 MDHEN, CDR2 SYDVKM. Between the trimmed V and J ends, which lost 11 bases and 0 bases, there was a span of 11 bases. The CDR3 spans 13 residues. CDR3 sequence reads: CAARGFSYNEQFF. The CDR3 nucleotides are TGTGCCGCAAGGGGGTTCTCCTACAATGAGCAGTTCTTC.

V gene TRBV30 combines with J gene TRBJ2-1; TRBD2 matches at 9 bases. This CDR3 is built from 15 residues. Trimming removed 5 bases from V and 3 bases from J; junction bases left unmatched: 8. Germline V gene sequence: CDR1 GTSNPN, CDR2 SVGIG (reference sequence). The CDR3, as DNA: TGTGCCTGGGATGGCGGGAGGGCCGGCTACAATGAGCAGTTCTTC. Protein product: CAWDGGRAGYNEQFF.

The chain couples TRBV27 to TRBJ2-5; TRBD1 aligns across 7 bases. The CDR3 covers 14 residues. J lost 5 bases, V lost 8 bases, and 11 bases had no gene match. Germline V gene sequence: CDR1 MNHEY, CDR2 SMNVEV (reference sequence). In nucleotides, the CDR3 is TGTGCCAGCCGAAGACAGGGATTTTGGGAGACCCAGTACTTC. As protein: CASRRQGFWETQYF.

The rearrangement links TRBV6-6 to TRBJ2-3, with D unclear. V was cut by 5 bases and J by 4 bases, with 10 bases left in between. Germline V CDR1 and CDR2: MNHNY, SVGAGI (reference sequence). This CDR3 contains 13 residues. DNA of the CDR3: TGTGCCAGCAGTAAGAGAGGAGCAGATACGCAGTATTTT. This encodes CASSKRGADTQYF.

The V and J genes are TRBV9 and TRBJ1-6; tentatively, D is TRBD1 (5 bases). Deletions cut 4 bases from V and 3 bases from J, with 11 bases between. The CDR3 sequence is 15 residues long. CDR1 SGDLS and CDR2 YYNGEE come from the germline V gene. CDR3 nucleotides: TGTGCCAGCAGCTCGGGGGACGGCTATAATTCACCCCTCCACTTT. Its protein product is CASSSGDGYNSPLHF.

Here the CDR3 DNA reads TGCGCCAGCAGCCAAACAGGGGTCGGGGATGGCTACACCTTC. This translates into CASSQTGVGDGYTF. The chain employs TRBV4-1 and TRBJ1-2; 7 positions agree with TRBD1. Per the germline V gene, CDR1 is MGHRA and CDR2 is YSYEKL. The CDR3 contains 14 residues. Germline trimming cut 2 bases from V and 6 bases from J; bases unmatched to any gene: 6.

The chain employs TRBV19 and TRBJ1-1; 9 bases are a match to TRBD1. CDR1 and CDR2 (germline): LNHDA, SQIVND (reference sequence). This CDR3 region has 15 residues. V gave up 5 bases and J gave up 0 bases; unmatched junction bases: 4. Written as DNA, the CDR3 is TGTGCCAGTAGTCCCGGGACAGGGATGAACACTGAAGCTTTCTTT. Its translation: CASSPGTGMNTEAFF. Looking up the rest from reference TRBV19 and TRBJ1-1 gives the full variable domain: DGGITQSPKYLFRKEGQNVTLSCEQNLNHDAMYWYRQDPGQGLRLIYYSQIVNDFQKGDIAEGYSVSREKKESFPLTVTSAQKNPTAFYLCASSPGTGMNTEAFFGQGTRLTVV.

This chain links TRBV3-1 (or the pseudogene TRBV3-2) with TRBJ2-3; possibly TRBD2 for D (5 bases). Germline V lookup: CDR1 LGHDT, CDR2 YNNKEL (reference sequence). V dropped 1 base and J dropped 9 bases, with 20 bases sitting between them. This CDR3 is built from 16 residues. CDR3 in DNA: TGTGCCAGCAGCCAAGGGCAACTAGTCGGGCCCAAAACGCAGTATTTT. Translating gives CASSQGQLVGPKTQYF.

V usage is TRBV30 and J usage is TRBJ2-3; possible D gene TRBD2, 5 bases. Germline V lookup: CDR1 GTSNPN, CDR2 SVGIG (reference sequence). The CDR3 has 16 amino acids. Trimming took 4 bases from V and 5 from J, leaving 22 bases between them. CDR3 protein: CAWKSWSGLAGDTQYF. CDR3 nucleotide sequence: TGTGCCTGGAAGTCTTGGAGTGGACTGGCCGGAGATACGCAGTATTTT.

J is TRBJ2-5 and V is TRBV18, with D tentatively TRBD1 (6 bases). V was cut by 6 bases and J by 0 bases, with 17 bases left in between. The CDR3 totals 16 residues. Per the germline V gene, CDR1 is KGHSH and CDR2 is LQKENI. CDR3 DNA sequence: TGTGCCAGCTCGCGACAGGCACCGGGGTACCAAGAGACCCAGTACTTC. Its translation is CASSRQAPGYQETQYF.

The rearrangement links TRBV15 to TRBJ2-7, with TRBD1 matching over 11 bases. Germline CDR1 and CDR2: LNHNV and YYDKDF (reference sequence). Trimming took 4 bases from V and 5 from J; bases not matched to a gene: 13. There are 17 residues in the CDR3. DNA for the CDR3: TGTGCCACCAGCACCCCCAGAGGGACAGGGGGATCCCACGAGCAGTACTTC. It specifies CATSTPRGTGGSHEQYF.

The genes are TRBV5-1 and TRBJ1-1; 7 bases fit TRBD1. The V gene end was trimmed by 4 bases and the J gene end by 4 bases; junction bases not matched to a gene: 10. This CDR3 spans 15 amino acids. CDR1 and CDR2 from the germline V gene are SGHRS and YFSETQ. The CDR3 nucleotides read TGCGCCAGCAGCCGAGACAGGGTCGGTGCCACTGAAGCTTTCTTT. Residues: CASSRDRVGATEAFF.

The V gene is TRBV5-1, the J gene TRBJ2-1; 14 nucleotides line up with TRBD2. CDR3 length equals 18 residues. V trimming: 3 bases; J trimming: 8 bases; junction bases outside the gene matches: 13. Germline CDR1 is SGHRS and CDR2 is YFSETQ. The CDR3 here is CASSSGTSGSAFADEQFF. In nucleotides, the CDR3 is TGCGCCAGCAGCTCAGGGACTAGCGGGAGTGCGTTTGCGGATGAGCAGTTCTTC.

Regarding this clone: One end of the junction is discordant with germline, which a read error may explain. The genes are TRBV7-7 and TRBJ2-5, with D uncertain. CDR1 is SSHAT, CDR2 FNYEAQ, per germline (reference sequence). The CDR3 is 13 residues long. CDR3 protein: CASSFQVLETQYF. The CDR3 DNA is TGTGCTAGCAGCTTCCAGGTCCTAGAGACCCAGTACTTC.